One sample yielded the 27 T cell receptor beta chains listed below, sequenced in a study of post-analysis software for immune sequencing data. Libraries were made from TCR beta cDNA, and they carried unique molecular identifiers. One entry per CDR3 protein, called by TCRdb with MiXCR from the PCR reads. The sample has approximately 730,000 distinct CDR3 sequences; about 27% are singletons. Whole-study results and caveats: The five TRBV segments detected at higher frequency in patients than in controls included TRBV5-6, TRBV5-1 and TRBV20-1.

No cognate antigen is known for these TCRs. Sequenced material: blood. These receptors all come from a girl aged 10-17 years with multiple sclerosis.

The chain carries TRBV7-2 and TRBJ2-1; 14 positions match TRBD2. J lost 6 bases, V lost 5 bases, and 15 bases had no gene match. The germline V gene has CDR1 SGHTA and CDR2 FQGNSA. This CDR3 spans 19 amino acids. The CDR3 nucleotides read TGTGCCAGCAGCCGCATTAAGGGACTAGCGGGGGCGGGGGGCAATGAGCAGTTCTTC. This sequence encodes CASSRIKGLAGAGGNEQFF. The whole variable domain, filled in from reference TRBV7-2 and TRBJ2-1, reads GAGVSQSPSNKVTEKGKDVELRCDPISGHTALYWYRQSLGQGLEFLIYFQGNSAPDKSGLPSDRFSAERTGGSVSTLTIQRTQQEDSAVYLCASSRIKGLAGAGGNEQFFGPGTRLTVL.

J is TRBJ2-3 and V is TRBV7-8; D is unclear. Per the germline V gene, CDR1 is SGHVS and CDR2 is FQNEAQ. The CDR3 runs to 14 residues. V shed 4 bases and J shed 2 bases, with 10 bases lying between them. The CDR3 region is CASSSRVLTDTQYF. The DNA of the CDR3 is TGTGCCAGCAGCTCTCGGGTCCTCACAGATACGCAGTATTTT.

This clonotype was detected only once. At one end, the junction sequence differs from germline, possibly due to a read error. The CDR3 region has the DNA TGTGCCAACAGTTTGCCCGGGACAGGGGGCGCCTATGGCTACACCTTC. It translates to CANSLPGTGGAYGYTF. The chain is built from TRBV28 and TRBJ1-2; TRBD1 matches 12 bases. Germline assignment: CDR1 MDHEN and CDR2 SYDVKM. The CDR3 runs 16 residues.

This clonotype was counted only a few times. The chain links TRBV29-1 to TRBJ2-2; D might be TRBD1 (5 bases). This CDR3 contains 13 residues. Trimming took 3 bases from V and 4 from J, leaving 9 bases between them. Germline CDR1 and CDR2: SQVTM and ANQGSEA. DNA of the CDR3: TGCAGCGTTGATCAGGGTTCCACCGGGGAGCTGTTTTTT. Translating gives CSVDQGSTGELFF.

This clonotype was found many times. This chain connects TRBV11-2 to TRBJ1-6; D is unclear. Germline CDR1 is SGHAT and CDR2 is FQNNGV. V lost 0 bases and J lost 7, with 4 bases in between. CDR3 length equals 13 residues. Written as DNA, the CDR3 is TGTGCCAGCAGCTTAGATCTGAATTCACCCCTCCACTTT. It codes for CASSLDLNSPLHF.

The chain uses TRBV9 and TRBJ2-7, with 8 positions matching TRBD1. V lost 2 bases, J lost 2 bases, and 9 bases stayed unmatched. Germline V CDR1 and CDR2: SGDLS, YYNGEE. The CDR3 contains 16 residues. CDR3 amino acids: CASSVSIQGAAYEQYF. The CDR3 DNA is TGTGCCAGCAGCGTCTCGATCCAGGGGGCGGCCTACGAGCAGTACTTC.

This clonotype appeared a few times. This chain uses TRBV20-1 with TRBJ1-2; D is uncertain. V shed 0 bases and J shed 2 bases, with 13 bases lying between them. The CDR3 spans 15 residues. The germline V gene has CDR1 DFQATT and CDR2 SNEGSKA (reference sequence). The CDR3 spells CSARDAGGINYGYTF. As DNA, the CDR3 is TGCAGTGCTAGAGATGCAGGAGGGATAAACTATGGCTACACCTTC.

The rearrangement links TRBV6-5 to TRBJ1-2, with TRBD1 as a possible D gene (5 bases). There are 16 residues in the CDR3. Deletions cut 0 bases from V and 8 bases from J, with 19 bases between. Germline CDR1 and CDR2: MNHEY and SVGAGI. The CDR3 sequence is CASSYSPKGPGKGYTF. In nucleotides, the CDR3 is TGTGCCAGCAGTTACTCGCCGAAGGGGCCAGGAAAAGGCTACACCTTC.

The chain couples TRBV20-1 to TRBJ2-1; unclear D gene. Germline CDR1 is DFQATT and CDR2 is SNEGSKA (reference sequence). This CDR3 has 14 amino acids. Trimming shortened V by 5 bases and J by 0 bases, and 11 bases separated the two germline ends. In nucleotides, the CDR3 is TGCAGTGCTGGATATCTCCGCTCCTACAATGAGCAGTTCTTC. Amino acids: CSAGYLRSYNEQFF.

The chain uses TRBV5-5 and TRBJ1-1; 7 bases align to TRBD1. V was clipped by 4 bases and J by 6 bases; unmatched bases: 12. Germline V CDR1 and CDR2: SGHKS, YYEKEE (reference sequence). The CDR3 spans 15 residues. Here the CDR3 reads CASSLGQSELAEAFF. The CDR3 bases are TGTGCCAGCAGCCTGGGACAGTCGGAGTTGGCTGAAGCTTTCTTT.

At least ten counts were recorded for this clonotype. The chain has TRBV20-1 and TRBJ2-7, with 14 nucleotides matching TRBD2. Germline V gene sequence: CDR1 DFQATT, CDR2 SNEGSKA (reference sequence). This CDR3 is 16 amino acids long. J lost 5 bases, V lost 5 bases, and 11 bases had no gene match. CDR3 coding DNA: TGCAGTGCTCGAATGGGACTAGCGGGAGTATTCCACGAGCAGTACTTC. Amino acid sequence: CSARMGLAGVFHEQYF.

The count of this clonotype is one. The chain links TRBV29-1 to TRBJ2-5, with TRBD1 matching over 9 bases. This CDR3 contains 13 residues. CDR1 and CDR2 (germline): SQVTM, ANQGSEA. V was clipped by 6 bases and J by 5 bases; unmatched bases: 7. The CDR3 nucleotides are TGCAGCGTGGTAACAGGGGGCTTGGAGACCCAGTACTTC. It is translated as CSVVTGGLETQYF.

This clonotype has only a few counts. This chain joins TRBV20-1 and TRBJ1-2; D uncertain. CDR1 DFQATT and CDR2 SNEGSKA come from the germline V gene (reference sequence). CDR3 length: 12 residues. Trimming left V 3 bases short and J 2 bases short, with 7 bases between. The DNA of the CDR3 is TGCAGTGCTAGTCCAGACAACTATGGCTACACCTTC. Translated, it gives CSASPDNYGYTF.

V gene TRBV4-2 combines with J gene TRBJ1-5, with D unclear. The CDR3 loop spans 12 amino acids. CDR1 is LGHNA, CDR2 YNFKEQ, per germline. Trimming took 8 bases from V and 2 from J, leaving 7 bases between them. CDR3 sequence reads: CASQSGNQPQHF. CDR3 sequence (DNA): TGTGCCAGCCAGAGTGGCAATCAGCCCCAGCATTTT.

This clonotype was seen more than once but under ten times. The J gene is TRBJ2-5, the V gene TRBV20-1; 7 positions match TRBD2. V shed 6 bases and J 1 base; nucleotides not matched to a gene: 11. The CDR3 covers 15 residues. In germline, CDR1 is DFQATT, CDR2 SNEGSKA (reference sequence). The CDR3 DNA reads TGCAGTGCCGGGGCACTGGCGGGAGTCCAAGAGACCCAGTACTTC. Amino acids: CSAGALAGVQETQYF.

The sample holds a few counts of this clonotype. One junction end does not reproduce the germline sequence, and a read error may be involved. The chain uses TRBV5-1 and TRBJ2-7; D is undetermined. Germline V gives CDR1 SGHRS, CDR2 YFSETQ. The CDR3 length is 12 residues. For the CDR3, the DNA is TGCGCCAGCAGCCTCAACTACTACGGGCAGTACTTC. Its translation: CASSLNYYGQYF. Full variable domain (rest looked up from reference TRBV5-1 and TRBJ2-7): KAGVTQTPRYLIKTRGQQVTLSCSPISGHRSVSWYQQTPGQGLQFLFEYFSETQRNKGNFPGRFSGRQFSNSRSEMNVSTLELGDSALYLCASSLNYYGQYFGPGTRLTVT.

This clonotype was recorded a few times. J is TRBJ2-5 and V is TRBV20-1, with 10 positions matching TRBD1. Germline V lookup: CDR1 DFQATT, CDR2 SNEGSKA (reference sequence). The CDR3 contains 15 residues. The V and J ends lost 5 bases and 0 bases, in that order; junction bases with no gene match: 6. The CDR3 reads CSAVPGQGYQETQYF. DNA of the CDR3: TGCAGTGCTGTCCCGGGACAGGGGTACCAAGAGACCCAGTACTTC.

J is TRBJ2-5 and V is TRBV24-1, with D possibly TRBD2 on 7 matching bases. The V end was cut by 3 bases, the J end by 11 bases, with 24 bases between. The CDR3 runs 16 residues. CDR1 and CDR2 (germline): KGHDR, SFDVKD. CDR3: CATSDRRGGAGDEQYF. The CDR3 DNA sequence: TGTGCCACCAGTGATCGCCGAGGGGGGGCTGGGGATGAGCAGTACTTC.

This clonotype was detected a few times. The chain uses TRBV20-1 and TRBJ1-4; D is unresolved. CDR3 length: 15 amino acids. V was shortened by 6 bases and J by 0 bases, with 14 bases between the two germline ends. The germline CDR1 and CDR2 sequences are DFQATT and SNEGSKA (reference sequence). CDR3 sequence reads: CSASKEPSTNEKLFF. The CDR3 region has the DNA TGCAGTGCATCTAAGGAGCCTTCAACTAATGAAAAACTGTTTTTT.

The rearrangement links TRBV20-1 to TRBJ2-3; D is unclear. CDR3 size: 14 residues. V lost 3 bases to trimming and J lost 0 bases, with 10 bases between them. In germline, CDR1 is DFQATT, CDR2 SNEGSKA (reference sequence). The CDR3 reads CSASPGFSTDTQYF. DNA of the CDR3: TGCAGTGCTAGTCCGGGCTTTAGCACAGATACGCAGTATTTT.

The chain combines TRBV5-1 with TRBJ2-3; D is undetermined. Germline loops: CDR1 SGHRS, CDR2 YFSETQ. The CDR3 totals 14 residues. V shed 6 bases and J shed 2 bases, with 13 bases lying between them. CDR3 in DNA: TGCGCCAGCACCATAAGGACGACCACAGATACGCAGTATTTT. Its translation is CASTIRTTTDTQYF.

A few counts support this clonotype. V gene TRBV20-1 combines with J gene TRBJ1-6, with 9 bases fitting TRBD1. Germline V gives CDR1 DFQATT, CDR2 SNEGSKA (reference sequence). CDR3 length: 16 amino acids. The V segment lost 2 bases and the J segment 10 bases; nucleotides outside the gene matches: 12. Written as DNA, the CDR3 is TGCAGTGCTAGACCTGCGGGGGGGACAGGGCGATCACCCCTCCACTTT. Its translation: CSARPAGGTGRSPLHF.

The CDR3 sequence: CASSTLGGNEQYF. In nucleotides, the CDR3 is TGTGCCAGCAGCACCCTGGGGGGAAACGAGCAGTACTTC. V and J are TRBV7-2 and TRBJ2-7; TRBD2 might be the D (6 bases). Germline V gene data show CDR1 as SGHTA and CDR2 as FQGNSA. The V end was cut by 5 bases, the J end by 5 bases, with 13 bases between. CDR3 size: 13 residues.

In its sample, this clonotype was seen a few times. The V and J genes are TRBV20-1 and TRBJ1-2, with a possible D match to TRBD1 (5 bases). The CDR3 is made up of 14 amino acids. Germline values: CDR1 DFQATT, CDR2 SNEGSKA (reference sequence). Trimming cost V 1 base and J 0 bases, with 9 bases left between them. CDR3 residues: CSARVGRANYGYTF. The CDR3 coding sequence is TGCAGTGCTAGAGTCGGCAGGGCTAACTATGGCTACACCTTC.

This clonotype came up a few times. The chain has TRBV7-9 and TRBJ1-2; D unclear. The CDR3 is 14 amino acids. Germline V CDR1 and CDR2: SEHNR, FQNEAQ (reference sequence). V was pared by 6 bases and J by 8 bases, with 19 bases between. The CDR3 reads CASRFPRSEEGYTF. In DNA form, the CDR3 reads TGTGCCAGCAGATTCCCCCGGAGTGAGGAGGGCTACACCTTC.

This clonotype was detected a few times. This chain joins TRBV29-1 and TRBJ1-2; no definite D call. With 4 bases removed from V and 3 bases from J, the gap between germline ends came to 15 bases. Germline CDR1 is SQVTM and CDR2 is ANQGSEA. The CDR3 spans 14 residues. This CDR3 reads CSVGREPRDYGYTF. CDR3 nucleotides: TGCAGCGTTGGACGGGAACCCAGAGACTATGGCTACACCTTC.

The rearrangement joins TRBV13 to TRBJ1-1; D not resolved. V lost 6 bases, J lost 2 bases, and 19 bases lay in between. The CDR3 has 16 residues. Germline V gene lookup returns CDR1 PRHDT and CDR2 FYEKMQ (reference sequence). The CDR3 sequence: CASSLRVANKNTEAFF. The CDR3, as DNA: TGTGCCAGCAGTCTAAGGGTAGCCAACAAAAACACTGAAGCTTTCTTT.